These 2 T cell receptor beta chains originate from one sample sequenced in a study of early T cells in non-severe SARS-CoV-2 infection. One entry per CDR3 protein results from TCRdb running MiXCR on the 5' RACE reads. The top ten clones hold around 4% of a sample with roughly 76,000 distinct CDR3 sequences, more than 10% of them seen once. Sample: whole blood. These receptors all stem from an adult who was a healthcare worker with PCR-confirmed SARS-CoV-2 infection or an uninfected control (not recorded which).

This clonotype showed up many times. The rearrangement joins TRBV27 to TRBJ2-2; D remains ambiguous. Germline values: CDR1 MNHEY, CDR2 SMNVEV (reference sequence). V was shortened by 8 bases and J by 4 bases, with 11 bases between the two germline ends. The CDR3 runs to 13 residues. The CDR3 nucleotides are TGTGCCAGCTGCGCGCCCTTCACCGGGGAGCTGTTTTTT. It codes for CASCAPFTGELFF.

The V call is TRBV4-1, the J call TRBJ2-1; D possibly corresponds to TRBD2 (6 bases). The V end lost 1 base, the J end lost 1 base, and 8 bases lay between the germline ends. Germline CDR1 reads MGHRA; CDR2 reads YSYEKL. This CDR3 has 15 residues. CDR3 residues: CASSQVGLSYNEQFF. The CDR3 DNA reads TGCGCCAGCAGCCAAGTCGGACTATCCTACAATGAGCAGTTCTTC.